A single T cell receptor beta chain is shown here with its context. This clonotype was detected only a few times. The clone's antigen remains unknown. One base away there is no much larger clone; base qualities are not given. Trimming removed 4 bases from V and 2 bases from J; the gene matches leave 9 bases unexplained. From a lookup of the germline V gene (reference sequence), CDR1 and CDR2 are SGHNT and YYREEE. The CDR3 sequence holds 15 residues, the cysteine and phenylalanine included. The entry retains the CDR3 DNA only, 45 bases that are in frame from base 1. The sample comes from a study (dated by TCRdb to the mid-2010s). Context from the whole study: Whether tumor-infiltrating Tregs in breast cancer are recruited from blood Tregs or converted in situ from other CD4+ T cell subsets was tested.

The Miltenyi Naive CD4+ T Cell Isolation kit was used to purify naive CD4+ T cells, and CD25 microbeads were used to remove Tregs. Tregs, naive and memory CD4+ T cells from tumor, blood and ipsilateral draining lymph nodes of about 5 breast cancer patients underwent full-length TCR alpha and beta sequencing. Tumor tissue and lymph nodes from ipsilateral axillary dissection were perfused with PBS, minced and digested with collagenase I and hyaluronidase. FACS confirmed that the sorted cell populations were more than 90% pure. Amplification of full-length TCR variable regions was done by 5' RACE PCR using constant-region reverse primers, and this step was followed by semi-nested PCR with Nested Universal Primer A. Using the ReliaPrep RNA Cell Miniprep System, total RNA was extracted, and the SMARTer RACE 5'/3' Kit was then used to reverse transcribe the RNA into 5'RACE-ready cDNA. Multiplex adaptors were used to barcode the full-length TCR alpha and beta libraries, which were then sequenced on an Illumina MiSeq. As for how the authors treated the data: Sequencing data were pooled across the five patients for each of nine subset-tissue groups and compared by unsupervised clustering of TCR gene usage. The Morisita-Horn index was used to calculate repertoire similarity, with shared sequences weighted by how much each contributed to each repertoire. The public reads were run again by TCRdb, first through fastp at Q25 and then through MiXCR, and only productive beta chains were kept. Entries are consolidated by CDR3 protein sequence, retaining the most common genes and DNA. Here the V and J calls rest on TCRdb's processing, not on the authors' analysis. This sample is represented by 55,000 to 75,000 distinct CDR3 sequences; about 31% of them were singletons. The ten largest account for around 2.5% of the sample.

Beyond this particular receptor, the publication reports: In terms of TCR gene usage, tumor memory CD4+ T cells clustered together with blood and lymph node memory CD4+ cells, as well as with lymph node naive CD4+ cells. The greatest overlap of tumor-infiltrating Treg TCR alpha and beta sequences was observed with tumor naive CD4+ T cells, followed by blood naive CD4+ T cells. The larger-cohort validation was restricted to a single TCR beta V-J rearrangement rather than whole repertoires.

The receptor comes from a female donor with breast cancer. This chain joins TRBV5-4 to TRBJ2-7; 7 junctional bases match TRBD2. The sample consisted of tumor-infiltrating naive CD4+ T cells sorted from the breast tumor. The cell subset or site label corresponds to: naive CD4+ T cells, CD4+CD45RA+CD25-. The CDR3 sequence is CASSPLASGPYEQYF. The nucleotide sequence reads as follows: TGTGCCAGCAGCCCTTTGGCTAGCGGTCCCTACGAGCAGTACTTC. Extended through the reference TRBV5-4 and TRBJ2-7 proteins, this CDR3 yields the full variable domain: ETGVTQSPTHLIKTRGQQVTLRCSSQSGHNTVSWYQQALGQGPQFIFQYYREEENGRGNFPPRFSGLQFPNYSSELNVNALELDDSALYLCASSPLASGPYEQYFGPGTRLTVT.